What follows are 17 T cell receptor beta chains derived from one specimen sequenced in a study of T cells expressing NK-cell markers. TCRdb reprocessed the 5' RACE reads and keeps a single row for each CDR3 protein, giving no DNA. This table holds approximately 440,000 distinct CDR3 sequences. The sample taken for sequencing was blood T cells: a sorted CD56 or NKG2C T cell subset, CD4+ or CD8+ T cells, or bulk PBMC T cells (not recorded which). The receptors stem from a woman aged 50 to 65 in good health.

The chain is built from TRBV12-3 or TRBV12-4 and TRBJ2-1; no DNA is available, so the TRBD2 call from TCRdb remains unchecked. CDR3 length: 15 amino acids. CDR3 sequence reads: CASSWVSGSGNEQFF.

The chain combines TRBV4-1 with TRBJ1-4. Germline lookup yields CDR1 MGHRA and CDR2 YSYEKL. This CDR3 comprises 13 residues. CDR3 in amino acids: CASSQGLREKLFF.

This sequence joins TRBV7-6 and TRBJ2-1. Germline V CDR1 and CDR2: SGHVS, FNYEAQ. CDR3 size: 12 residues. The CDR3 loop is CASSLDYNEQFF. Together with reference TRBV7-6 and TRBJ2-1, the CDR3 gives the full variable domain: GAGVSQSPRYKVTKRGQDVALRCDPISGHVSLYWYRQALGQGPEFLTYFNYEAQQDKSGLPNDRFSAERPEGSISTLTIQRTEQRDSAMYRCASSLDYNEQFFGPGTRLTVL.

This chain connects TRBV30 to TRBJ2-5. The CDR3 is made up of 12 amino acids. From germline, CDR1 is GTSNPN and CDR2 SVGIG (reference sequence). The chain's CDR3 is CAWSVLMETQYF.

CDR3 region: CASSPDAETQYF. This chain connects TRBV18 to TRBJ2-5. The CDR3 has 12 amino acids. Germline loops: CDR1 KGHSH, CDR2 LQKENI.

The V and J genes are TRBV6-4 and TRBJ1-1. CDR3 size: 14 residues. Germline V CDR1 and CDR2: MRHNA, SNTAGT. CDR3 amino acids: CASSDRDSGTEAFF.

The chain recombines TRBV6-1 with TRBJ1-1; the TCRdb D gene call, TRBD1, has no DNA to confirm it. Germline CDR1 MNHNS, CDR2 SASEGT. This CDR3 comprises 12 residues. CDR3 sequence: CASSAITGEAFF.

This sequence joins TRBV6-6 and TRBJ1-5; TCRdb indicates TRBD1, and absent DNA this call remains unverified. Germline assignment: CDR1 MNHNY and CDR2 SVGAGI (reference sequence). The CDR3 length is 13 residues. This CDR3 is CASSISGDQPQHF.

This rearrangement joins TRBV12-3 or TRBV12-4 to TRBJ1-1; checking the TCRdb D call of TRBD1 is not possible without DNA. This CDR3 comprises 14 residues. The chain's CDR3 is CASKRGRGVTEAFF.

The chain has TRBV6-5 and TRBJ2-7; the D gene TCRdb calls, TRBD2, cannot be checked with no DNA. The germline V gene encodes CDR1 MNHEY and CDR2 SVGAGI. CDR3 length: 16 amino acids. CDR3 protein: CASSNLRAGGPYEQYF.

The V call is TRBV18, the J call TRBJ2-6; TCRdb selects TRBD1, and the lack of DNA leaves this call unchecked. Germline CDR1 and CDR2: KGHSH and LQKENI. The CDR3 covers 18 residues. CDR3 protein: CASSPPGRTISGANVLTF.

This CDR3 reads CASSPQGALTRELFF. V usage is TRBV12-3 or TRBV12-4 and J usage is TRBJ2-2; absent DNA, TCRdb's TRBD1 call cannot be checked. This CDR3 is built from 15 residues.

The gene calls are TRBV7-9 and TRBJ2-5; the D call of TRBD1 rests on TCRdb alone, since no DNA is present to check it. The germline V gene has CDR1 SEHNR and CDR2 FQNEAQ (reference sequence). The CDR3 has 14 amino acids. CDR3 protein: CASSLNAGAETQYF. The variable domain in full, completed from reference TRBV7-9 and TRBJ2-5, reads DTGVSQNPRHKITKRGQNVTFRCDPISEHNRLYWYRQTLGQGPEFLTYFQNEAQLEKSRLLSDRFSAERPKGSFSTLEIQRTEQGDSAMYLCASSLNAGAETQYFGPGTRLLVL.

The rearrangement uses TRBV9 and TRBJ2-7. The CDR3 has 14 residues. Germline V lookup: CDR1 SGDLS, CDR2 YYNGEE. The CDR3 sequence: CASSEPSYPYEQYF.

The V and J genes are TRBV24-1 and TRBJ2-3; with no DNA, the TCRdb D assignment of TRBD2 cannot be verified. Germline CDR1 KGHDR, CDR2 SFDVKD. This CDR3 is built from 17 residues. The CDR3: CATSDSLAGLLPDTQYF.

The gene calls are TRBV5-1 and TRBJ2-1; TCRdb's D call, TRBD2, is unchecked because there is no DNA. Per germline, CDR1 SGHRS and CDR2 YFSETQ. The CDR3 spans 15 residues. The CDR3: CARSSPGTRHNEQFF.

The rearrangement uses TRBV2 and TRBJ2-2. The germline V gene has CDR1 SNHLY and CDR2 FYNNEI. The CDR3 extends over 15 amino acids. The CDR3 here is CASRTFPAITGELFF.